This is a list of T cell receptor beta chains from one sample in a study of response to subunit inactivated influenza vaccine. TCRdb analysed the RT-PCR reads with MiXCR anew, one entry per CDR3 protein. Of about 780,000 distinct CDR3 sequences in the sample, less than 20% were seen once. The starting material was PBMCs from blood, obtained more than 4 days after vaccination. The source of these receptors is a man aged 50 to 59 who received an inactivated influenza vaccine. Both conserved end residues are part of each CDR3. A D gene is named only where the DNA matches it firmly. Rows may omit the clone size; those that give it use once, few, many or a size class.

d_call: NA; j_call: TRBJ2-3; v_call: TRBV5-5; clone_size: few; cdr3_aa: CASRQVADTQYF; cdr3_nt: TGTGCCAGCAGGCAAGTTGCAGATACGCAGTATTTT
d_call: TRBD2; j_call: TRBJ2-7; v_call: TRBV5-5; clone_size: NA; cdr3_aa: CASSLVTSGSYYEQYF; cdr3_nt: TGTGCCAGCAGCTTGGTTACTAGCGGGAGTTACTACGAGCAGTACTTC
d_call: NA; j_call: TRBJ2-5; v_call: TRBV7-2; clone_size: NA; cdr3_aa: CASSWRSGETQYF; cdr3_nt: TGTGCCAGCAGCTGGAGATCTGGAGAGACCCAGTACTTC
d_call: TRBD1; j_call: TRBJ2-1; v_call: TRBV24-1; clone_size: few; cdr3_aa: CATSRDRGHEQFF; cdr3_nt: TGTGCCACCAGTAGGGACAGGGGCCATGAGCAGTTCTTC
d_call: TRBD1; j_call: TRBJ1-2; v_call: TRBV6-5; clone_size: many; cdr3_aa: CASSYKTGHYTF; cdr3_nt: TGTGCCAGCAGTTATAAGACAGGGCACTACACCTTC
d_call: NA; j_call: TRBJ1-3; v_call: TRBV7-2; clone_size: few; cdr3_aa: CASSRRDGNTIYF; cdr3_nt: TGTGCCAGCAGCAGAAGGGACGGAAACACCATATATTTT
d_call: TRBD1; j_call: TRBJ1-2; v_call: TRBV6-5; clone_size: few; cdr3_aa: CASSYSQGRDEGYTF; cdr3_nt: TGTGCCAGCAGTTACTCACAGGGGAGGGATGAGGGCTACACCTTC
d_call: TRBD1; j_call: TRBJ2-5; v_call: TRBV7-2; clone_size: few; cdr3_aa: CASSLVGTGRGKETQYF; cdr3_nt: TGTGCCAGCAGCTTAGTAGGGACAGGACGAGGGAAAGAGACCCAGTACTTC
d_call: NA; j_call: TRBJ2-4; v_call: TRBV5-6; clone_size: NA; cdr3_aa: CASSGTKNIQYF; cdr3_nt: TGTGCCAGCAGCGGGACCAAAAACATTCAGTACTTC
d_call: TRBD2; j_call: TRBJ2-7; v_call: TRBV7-6; clone_size: few; cdr3_aa: CASSLTGTSGSHEQYF; cdr3_nt: TGTGCCAGCAGCTTAACCGGGACTAGCGGGAGCCACGAGCAGTACTTC
d_call: NA; j_call: TRBJ2-6; v_call: TRBV7-2; clone_size: many; cdr3_aa: CASSVGRYSGANVLTF; cdr3_nt: TGTGCCAGCAGCGTAGGACGGTACTCTGGGGCCAACGTCCTGACTTTC
d_call: NA; j_call: TRBJ1-1; v_call: TRBV6-1; clone_size: NA; cdr3_aa: CASSKGSGKQPNTEAFF; cdr3_nt: TGTGCCAGCAGTAAGGGGTCTGGAAAACAGCCAAACACTGAAGCTTTCTTT
d_call: NA; j_call: TRBJ2-7; v_call: TRBV27; clone_size: NA; cdr3_aa: CARKNQGYEQYF; cdr3_nt: TGTGCCAGGAAAAATCAGGGCTACGAGCAGTACTTC
d_call: TRBD1; j_call: TRBJ2-2; v_call: TRBV5-1; clone_size: NA; cdr3_aa: CASSSGQGPNTGELFF; cdr3_nt: TGCGCCAGCAGCTCGGGACAGGGCCCGAACACCGGGGAGCTGTTTTTT
d_call: NA; j_call: TRBJ1-1; v_call: TRBV5-1; clone_size: few; cdr3_aa: CASSPPWNTEAFF; cdr3_nt: TGCGCCAGCAGCCCTCCGTGGAACACTGAAGCTTTCTTT
d_call: NA; j_call: TRBJ1-2; v_call: TRBV12-3/TRBV12-4; clone_size: NA; cdr3_aa: CASSFNRARRGYGYTF; cdr3_nt: TGTGCCAGCAGTTTTAACAGGGCCCGGAGGGGGTATGGCTACACCTTC
d_call: TRBD2; j_call: TRBJ2-1; v_call: TRBV12-3/TRBV12-4; clone_size: few; cdr3_aa: CASSSGFLAGVEQFF; cdr3_nt: TGTGCCAGCAGTTCAGGATTTCTAGCGGGAGTTGAGCAGTTCTTC
d_call: NA; j_call: TRBJ1-2; v_call: TRBV12-3/TRBV12-4; clone_size: many; cdr3_aa: CASSFRILAARSGGYTF; cdr3_nt: TGTGCCAGCAGTTTCAGGATACTGGCAGCCCGGTCGGGTGGCTACACCTTC
d_call: TRBD1; j_call: TRBJ2-7; v_call: TRBV29-1; clone_size: NA; cdr3_aa: CSAAGTGPYEQYF; cdr3_nt: TGCAGCGCTGCCGGGACAGGGCCCTACGAGCAGTACTTC